One and the same sample provided the 12 T cell receptor beta chains below, sequenced in a study of T cell responses to AZD1222 COVID-19 vaccine. Data came from immunoSEQ multiplex PCR; TCRdb stores just in-frame clones and leaves some out. The sample includes about 120,000 clones, approximately 90% seen only once; the top ten take approximately 3.1%. The sequenced sample was peripheral blood, obtained on day 0 of AZD1222 vaccination. All receptors derive from an adult in good health.

The J gene is TRBJ1-5, the V gene TRBV27, with unresolved D. Per the germline V gene, CDR1 is MNHEY and CDR2 is SMNVEV (reference sequence). The V end was cut by 3 bases, the J end by 2 bases, with 14 bases between. The length of the CDR3 is 16 residues. The CDR3 bases are TGTGCCAGCAGTTTGTGGCCCCCTGGGGGCAATCAGCCCCAGCATTTT. This codes for CASSLWPPGGNQPQHF.

The J gene is TRBJ2-2, the V gene TRBV7-2; tentatively, D is TRBD1 (5 bases). Trimming pared 0 bases from V and 0 bases from J, leaving 8 bases between. Germline V gene lookup returns CDR1 SGHTA and CDR2 FQGNSA. The CDR3 spans 16 residues. The DNA of the CDR3 is TGTGCCAGCAGCTTAGCGATAGGGGCGAACACCGGGGAGCTGTTTTTT. It specifies CASSLAIGANTGELFF.

This sequence joins TRBV30 and TRBJ1-1, with 8 positions matching TRBD1. The trim removed 8 bases at V and 7 bases at J, leaving 15 bases unmatched. CDR3 length equals 14 residues. CDR1 is GTSNPN, CDR2 SVGIG, per germline (reference sequence). CDR3 amino acids: CAAILTQGAGEAFF. DNA of the CDR3: TGTGCCGCGATACTTACCCAGGGGGCTGGTGAAGCTTTCTTT.

The J gene is TRBJ1-3, the V gene TRBV2; D possibly corresponds to TRBD1 (5 bases). V was cut by 4 bases and J by 4 bases, with 8 bases left in between. The CDR3 has 13 residues. CDR1 is SNHLY, CDR2 FYNNEI, per germline. The CDR3 sequence: CASSVRGGNTIYF. The CDR3 DNA reads TGTGCCAGCAGTGTGAGGGGAGGAAACACCATATATTTT.

The chain has TRBV10-3 and TRBJ2-3; TRBD2 matches at 9 bases. Germline assignment: CDR1 ENHRY and CDR2 SYGVKD. Unmatched junction bases numbered 19, after V lost 10 bases and J lost 5 bases. The CDR3 sequence is 17 residues long. The CDR3 DNA reads TGTGCCACTTTCAACGGCGGGCGGGAGGGTGCTGGAGATACGCAGTATTTT. Amino acid sequence: CATFNGGREGAGDTQYF.

The gene calls are TRBV7-2 and TRBJ2-2; TRBD1 matches 10 bases. The CDR3 runs 16 residues. Germline CDR1 reads SGHTA; CDR2 reads FQGNSA. Germline trimming cut 3 bases from V and 0 bases from J; bases unmatched to any gene: 1. CDR3 sequence: CASSFDRGPNTGELFF. CDR3 sequence (DNA): TGTGCCAGCAGCTTTGACAGGGGGCCGAACACCGGGGAGCTGTTTTTT.

The V and J genes are TRBV28 and TRBJ2-3; 11 bases are a match to TRBD1. CDR3 length: 21 residues. Germline V gene lookup returns CDR1 MDHEN and CDR2 SYDVKM. J gave up 0 bases and V 5 bases, and 19 bases lay outside the gene matches. The CDR3 nucleotides read TGTGCCAGCAGTACTTCCCACTACCCGGGACAGGGGGATGTGAGCACAGATACGCAGTATTTT. Amino acids: CASSTSHYPGQGDVSTDTQYF. The full variable domain, with the rest looked up from reference TRBV28 and TRBJ2-3, is DVKVTQSSRYLVKRTGEKVFLECVQDMDHENMFWYRQDPGLGLRLIYFSYDVKMKEKGDIPEGYSVSREKKERFSLILESASTNQTSMYLCASSTSHYPGQGDVSTDTQYFGPGTRLTVL.

The chain is built from TRBV9 and TRBJ2-3; D gene ambiguous. Per germline, CDR1 SGDLS and CDR2 YYNGEE. Trimming left V 7 bases short and J 1 base short, with 1 base between. The length of the CDR3 is 10 residues. CDR3 bases: TGTGCCAGCGGCACAGATACGCAGTATTTT. Protein sequence: CASGTDTQYF.

The rearrangement joins TRBV14 to TRBJ1-6; tentatively, D is TRBD1 (6 bases). This CDR3 has 16 amino acids. Germline V gene data show CDR1 as SGHDN and CDR2 as FVKESK. Trimming took off 1 base at V and 9 bases at J, with 16 bases between the two ends. CDR3 loop: CASSQGPPGHGSPLHF. CDR3 DNA: TGTGCCAGCAGCCAAGGACCGCCGGGACATGGTTCACCCCTCCACTTT.

The V gene is TRBV5-5, the J gene TRBJ1-5; TRBD1 matches 9 bases. Trimming removed 4 bases from V and 1 base from J; junction bases left unmatched: 6. The CDR3 consists of 16 residues. Germline V gives CDR1 SGHKS, CDR2 YYEKEE (reference sequence). The CDR3, as DNA: TGTGCCAGCAGCGCCACAGGGGGCAAGAGCAATCAGCCCCAGCATTTT. Translated, it gives CASSATGGKSNQPQHF. Full variable domain (missing parts from reference TRBV5-5 and TRBJ1-5): DAGVTQSPTHLIKTRGQQVTLRCSPISGHKSVSWYQQVLGQGPQFIFQYYEKEERGRGNFPDRFSARQFPNYSSELNVNALLLGDSALYLCASSATGGKSNQPQHFGDGTRLSIL.

On this clone itself: At one end the junction does not follow the germline gene, possibly because of a read error. This rearrangement joins TRBV4-2 to TRBJ2-3; D tentatively fits TRBD1 or TRBD2 (5 bases each). The CDR3 is made up of 12 amino acids. CDR1 is LGHNA, CDR2 YNFKEQ, per germline. The CDR3, as DNA: TGTGCCACCAGCTGGGGGACAGATACGCAGTATTTT. This gives the protein CATSWGTDTQYF.

The chain joins TRBV7-9 to TRBJ2-1; D ambiguous. CDR3 length: 15 amino acids. Trimming pared 1 base from V and 2 bases from J, leaving 9 bases between. Germline CDR1 reads SEHNR; CDR2 reads FQNEAQ (reference sequence). This CDR3 reads CASSLDSAPYNEQFF. CDR3 nucleotide sequence: TGTGCCAGCAGCTTAGACAGCGCCCCCTACAATGAGCAGTTCTTC.